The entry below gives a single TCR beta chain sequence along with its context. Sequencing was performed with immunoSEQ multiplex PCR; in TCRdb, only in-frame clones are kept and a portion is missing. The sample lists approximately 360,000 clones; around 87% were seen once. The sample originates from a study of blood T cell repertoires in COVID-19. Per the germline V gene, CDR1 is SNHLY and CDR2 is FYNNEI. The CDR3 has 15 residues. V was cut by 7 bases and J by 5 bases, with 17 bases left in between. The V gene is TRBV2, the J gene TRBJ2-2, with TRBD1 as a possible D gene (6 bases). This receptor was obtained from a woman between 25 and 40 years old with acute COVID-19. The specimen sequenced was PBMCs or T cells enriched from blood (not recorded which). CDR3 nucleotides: TGTGCCAGCACCTCAACGACAGGAAAAACCGGGGAGCTGTTTTTT. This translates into CASTSTTGKTGELFF.